This TCR beta chain was retrieved from a study of blood T cell repertoires in COVID-19. Turning to the study itself: There were acute and convalescent COVID-19 samples, and they came from the United States, Italy and Spain. T cells, B-cell-depleted T cells, or PBMCs provided the cDNA or gDNA that served as material.

Authors' data handling: For nucleated cells, counts were estimated from reference gene primer amplification. Here immunoSEQ multiplex PCR was the method, and the copy in TCRdb shows in-frame clones only, minus some. The DNA gave D and trimming, while V, J and clone size come from that table. The sample lists some 30,000 clones; around 90% were seen once. With 6 bases removed from V and 5 bases from J, the gap between germline ends came to 7 bases. The CDR3 has 11 amino acids. The V gene's germline CDR1 is MDHEN and CDR2 SYDVKM. This clone was seen only once. V gene TRBV28 combines with J gene TRBJ1-2; D unresolved. This sequence was found in a human donor in a cohort sampled during active COVID-19. Sample: peripheral blood. The CDR3 region has the DNA TGTGCCAGCAGCCGGGGTTATGGCTACACCTTC. This sequence encodes CASSRGYGYTF.